This is a list of T cell receptor beta chains from one sample in a study of T cell changes during pregnancy in multiple sclerosis. Using immunoSEQ multiplex PCR, the repertoire was profiled, and TCRdb retains in-frame clones only, with some absent. The table shows around 53,000 clones, with roughly 90% occurring only once. The material was CD4+ T cells from peripheral blood mononuclear cells, obtained after pregnancy. The receptors were sampled from a female donor with multiple sclerosis, enrolled in a pregnancy study. Each CDR3 is given with its conserved first and last residue. Fields, in order: D gene, clone size, J gene, V gene, CDR3 DNA, CDR3 protein. D genes are given only for firm matches. A row's size may be missing; if present it is once, few, many or a size class.

d_call: NA
clone_size: NA
j_call: TRBJ1-2
v_call: TRBV18
cdr3_nt: TGTGCCAGCTCACCACCATCAGGGCTAAGCTACACCTTC
cdr3_aa: CASSPPSGLSYTF

d_call: NA
clone_size: once
j_call: TRBJ1-2
v_call: TRBV6-5
cdr3_nt: TGTGCCAGCAGTTACTCCACAGTGTATGGCTACACCTTC
cdr3_aa: CASSYSTVYGYTF

d_call: NA
clone_size: NA
j_call: TRBJ1-6
v_call: TRBV5-6
cdr3_nt: TGTGCCAGCAGCTTGATTCGGACAGTTAATTCACCCCTCCACTTT
cdr3_aa: CASSLIRTVNSPLHF

d_call: TRBD2
clone_size: many
j_call: TRBJ2-1
v_call: TRBV7-9
cdr3_nt: TGTGCCAGCAGCGGCTCTAGCGGGACCTCCGGTGAGCAGTTCTTC
cdr3_aa: CASSGSSGTSGEQFF

d_call: NA
clone_size: NA
j_call: TRBJ2-5
v_call: TRBV27
cdr3_nt: TGTGCCAGCAGGCGGCATAACCAAGAGACCCAGTACTTC
cdr3_aa: CASRRHNQETQYF

d_call: TRBD1
clone_size: NA
j_call: TRBJ1-1
v_call: TRBV10-3
cdr3_nt: TGTGCCATCAGATCAGCCCAGGGGGCGAGGAACACTGAAGCTTTCTTT
cdr3_aa: CAIRSAQGARNTEAFF

d_call: NA
clone_size: NA
j_call: TRBJ2-1
v_call: TRBV7-3
cdr3_nt: TGTGCCAGCAGCTTAAGCGTGGGCGAGGGTACCCACAATGAGCAGTTCTTC
cdr3_aa: CASSLSVGEGTHNEQFF

d_call: NA
clone_size: NA
j_call: TRBJ2-7
v_call: TRBV5-6
cdr3_nt: TGTGCCAGCAGCCCCCGGACTACCTACGAGCAGTACTTC
cdr3_aa: CASSPRTTYEQYF

d_call: NA
clone_size: once
j_call: TRBJ2-3
v_call: TRBV2
cdr3_nt: TGTGCCAGCAGGGACGGACAGCCTTTCACAGATACGCAGTATTTT
cdr3_aa: CASRDGQPFTDTQYF

d_call: TRBD1
clone_size: NA
j_call: TRBJ2-1
v_call: TRBV7-2
cdr3_nt: TGTGCCAGCAGCATACCGGGACAGAGAGAGTTCTTC
cdr3_aa: CASSIPGQREFF

d_call: NA
clone_size: NA
j_call: TRBJ1-6
v_call: TRBV27
cdr3_nt: TGTGCCAGCAGTATGCACAGGGTTTCTAGCCCATTGAATTCACCCCTCCACTTT
cdr3_aa: CASSMHRVSSPLNSPLHF

d_call: TRBD1
clone_size: NA
j_call: TRBJ1-6
v_call: TRBV6-5
cdr3_nt: TGTGCCAGCAGCTTGACAGGGTCAAATAATTCACCCCTCCACTTT
cdr3_aa: CASSLTGSNNSPLHF

d_call: NA
clone_size: NA
j_call: TRBJ2-2
v_call: TRBV5-4
cdr3_nt: TGTGCCAGCAGCTTGCGTTTGGGGGAGCTGTTTTTT
cdr3_aa: CASSLRLGELFF

d_call: NA
clone_size: NA
j_call: TRBJ1-2
v_call: TRBV4-3
cdr3_nt: TGCGCCAGCAGAGGACAGCAGGGTGGTGGCTACACCTTC
cdr3_aa: CASRGQQGGGYTF

d_call: NA
clone_size: NA
j_call: TRBJ1-3
v_call: TRBV7-2
cdr3_nt: TGTGCCAGCAGCTTGTCCCCTGGGGGGACCTCTGGAAACACCATATATTTT
cdr3_aa: CASSLSPGGTSGNTIYF